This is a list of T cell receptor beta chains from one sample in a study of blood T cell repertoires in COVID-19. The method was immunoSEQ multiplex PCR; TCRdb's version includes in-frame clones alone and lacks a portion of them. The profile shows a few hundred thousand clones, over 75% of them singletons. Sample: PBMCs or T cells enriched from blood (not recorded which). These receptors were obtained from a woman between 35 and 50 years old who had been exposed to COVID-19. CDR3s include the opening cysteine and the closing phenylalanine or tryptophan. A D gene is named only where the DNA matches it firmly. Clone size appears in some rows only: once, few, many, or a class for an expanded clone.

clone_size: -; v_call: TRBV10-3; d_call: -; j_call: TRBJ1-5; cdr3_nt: TGTGCCATCAGTGATTTAGGGGTGGGCAATCAGCCCCAGCATTTT; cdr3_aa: CAISDLGVGNQPQHF
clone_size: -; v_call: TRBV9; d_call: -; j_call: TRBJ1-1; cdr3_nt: TGTGCCAGCAGCGGACCTGGACATCGCGAAGCTTTCTTT; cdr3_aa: CASSGPGHREAFF
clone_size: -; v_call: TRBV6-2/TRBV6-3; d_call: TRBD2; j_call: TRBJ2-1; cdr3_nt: TGTGCCAGCAGTTACTCGGTTACTAGCGGGAGTTTGAATGAGCAGTTCTTC; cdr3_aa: CASSYSVTSGSLNEQFF
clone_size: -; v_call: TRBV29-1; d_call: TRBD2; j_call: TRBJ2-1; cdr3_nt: TGCAGCGCGGGACTAGCGGTTGACAATGAGCAGTTCTTC; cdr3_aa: CSAGLAVDNEQFF
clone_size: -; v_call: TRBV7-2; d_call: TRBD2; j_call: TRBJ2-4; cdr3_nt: TGTGCCAGCAGCCGGACTAGCGGGGGGGACCCTACCAAAAACATTCAGTACTTC; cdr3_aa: CASSRTSGGDPTKNIQYF
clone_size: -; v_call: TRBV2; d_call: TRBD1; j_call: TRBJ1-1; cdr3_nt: TGTGCCAGCAGTGGCAACAGGGACAGAGCTGAAGCTTTCTTT; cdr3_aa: CASSGNRDRAEAFF
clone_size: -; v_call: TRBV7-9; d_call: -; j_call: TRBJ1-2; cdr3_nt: TGTGCCAGCAGCTTGGAGGTCAGTCACTATGGCTACACCTTC; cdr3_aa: CASSLEVSHYGYTF
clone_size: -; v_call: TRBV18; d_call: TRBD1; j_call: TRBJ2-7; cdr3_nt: TGTGCCAGCTCACCGGGACAGTACGAGCAGTACTTC; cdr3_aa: CASSPGQYEQYF
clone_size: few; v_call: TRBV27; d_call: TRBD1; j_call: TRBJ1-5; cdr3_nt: TGTGCCAGCAGCCTTGGACAGGGGGTGGTTCAGCCCCAGCATTTT; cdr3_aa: CASSLGQGVVQPQHF
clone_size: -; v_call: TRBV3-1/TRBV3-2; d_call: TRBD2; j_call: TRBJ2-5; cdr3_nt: TGTGCCAGCAGCCAAGCTACTAGCGGGGGAGAGACCCAGTACTTC; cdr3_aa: CASSQATSGGETQYF
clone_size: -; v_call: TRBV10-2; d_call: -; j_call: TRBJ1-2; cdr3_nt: TGCGCCGGATCCCCCGGGGGTACCTATGGCTACACCTTC; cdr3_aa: CAGSPGGTYGYTF
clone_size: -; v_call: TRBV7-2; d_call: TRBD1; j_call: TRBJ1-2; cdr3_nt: TGTGCCAGCAGCTTAACGACCGGGACAGGTTACTATGGCTACACCTTC; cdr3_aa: CASSLTTGTGYYGYTF
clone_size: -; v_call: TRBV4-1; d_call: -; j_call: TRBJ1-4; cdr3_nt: TGCGCCAGCAGCCACAGTCACGCAACTAATGAAAAACTGTTTTTT; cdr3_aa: CASSHSHATNEKLFF
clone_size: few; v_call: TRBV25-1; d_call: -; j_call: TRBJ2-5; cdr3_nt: TGTGCCAGCAGTGAATATTTTGTGCAGGGCGGAGAGACCCAGTACTTC; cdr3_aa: CASSEYFVQGGETQYF